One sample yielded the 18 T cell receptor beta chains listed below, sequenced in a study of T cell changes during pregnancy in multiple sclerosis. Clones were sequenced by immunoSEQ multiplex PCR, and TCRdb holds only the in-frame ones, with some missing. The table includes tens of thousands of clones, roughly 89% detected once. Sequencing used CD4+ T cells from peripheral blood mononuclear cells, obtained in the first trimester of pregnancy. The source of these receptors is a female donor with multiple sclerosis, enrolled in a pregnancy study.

The CDR3 DNA reads as TGCGCCAGCAGCCAACAGGAGGGGACGAATGAAAAACTGTTTTTT. It yields the protein CASSQQEGTNEKLFF. The V call is TRBV4-3, the J call TRBJ1-4, with D tentatively TRBD1 (5 bases). CDR1 is LGHNA and CDR2 is YSLEER in the germline V gene. This CDR3 region has 15 residues. Trimming cost V 2 bases and J 5 bases, with 12 bases left between them.

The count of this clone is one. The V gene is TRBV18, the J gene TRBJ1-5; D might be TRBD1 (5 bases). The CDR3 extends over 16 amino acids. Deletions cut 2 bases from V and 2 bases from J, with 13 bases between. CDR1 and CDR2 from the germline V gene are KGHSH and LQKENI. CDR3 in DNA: TGTGCCAGCTCACCAGCGGACACCCCTGGCAATCAGCCCCAGCATTTT. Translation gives CASSPADTPGNQPQHF.

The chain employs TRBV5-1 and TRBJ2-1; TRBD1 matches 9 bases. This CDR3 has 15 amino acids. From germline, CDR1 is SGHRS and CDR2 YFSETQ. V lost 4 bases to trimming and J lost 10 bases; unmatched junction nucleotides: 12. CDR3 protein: CASSHTGTGFWEQFF. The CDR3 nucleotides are TGCGCCAGCAGCCATACCGGGACAGGGTTCTGGGAGCAGTTCTTC.

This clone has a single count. The CDR3 coding sequence is TGCGCCAGCAGCCCCGGAGGGACAGGGAGCTACGAGCAGTACTTC. It specifies CASSPGGTGSYEQYF. The chain employs TRBV5-1 and TRBJ2-7; 9 nucleotides match TRBD1. V shed 4 bases and J 3 bases; nucleotides not matched to a gene: 8. This CDR3 is built from 15 residues. Germline CDR1 SGHRS, CDR2 YFSETQ.

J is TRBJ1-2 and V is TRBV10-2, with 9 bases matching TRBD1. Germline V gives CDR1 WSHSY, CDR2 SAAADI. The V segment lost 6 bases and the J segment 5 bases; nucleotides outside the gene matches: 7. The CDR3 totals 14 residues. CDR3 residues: CASRGTGLGYGYTF. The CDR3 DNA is TGCGCCAGCAGAGGGACAGGGTTAGGTTATGGCTACACCTTC.

The CDR3 reads CASSRDRDVGGYTF. CDR3 nucleotide sequence: TGTGCCAGCTCCCGCGACAGGGATGTCGGGGGCTACACCTTC. The chain links TRBV18 to TRBJ1-2; 7 bases fit TRBD1. The CDR3 loop spans 14 amino acids. In germline, CDR1 is KGHSH, CDR2 LQKENI. The V segment lost 6 bases and the J segment 8 bases; nucleotides outside the gene matches: 12.

The CDR3 bases are TGCGCCAGCAGCCAAGGGGGACCAGGGGTATCTGGGGCCAACGTCCTGACTTTC. Translation gives CASSQGGPGVSGANVLTF. The chain is built from TRBV4-3 and TRBJ2-6, with D possibly matching TRBD1 (6 bases). V gave up 1 base and J gave up 1 base, with 14 bases separating them. This CDR3 region has 18 residues. Germline CDR1 and CDR2: LGHNA and YSLEER.

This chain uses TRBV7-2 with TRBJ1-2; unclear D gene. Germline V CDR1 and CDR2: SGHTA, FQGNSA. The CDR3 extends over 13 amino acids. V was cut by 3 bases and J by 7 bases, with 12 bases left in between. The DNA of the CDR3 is TGTGCCAGCAGCTTCTGGCGGGATGCTGGCTACACCTTC. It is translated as CASSFWRDAGYTF.

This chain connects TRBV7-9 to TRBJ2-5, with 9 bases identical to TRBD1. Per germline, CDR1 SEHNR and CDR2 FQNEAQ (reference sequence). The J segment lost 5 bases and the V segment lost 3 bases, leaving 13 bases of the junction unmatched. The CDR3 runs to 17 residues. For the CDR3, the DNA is TGTGCCAGCAGCTTGTCACCCCGATCGGACAGGGGTGAGACCCAGTACTTC. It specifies CASSLSPRSDRGETQYF.

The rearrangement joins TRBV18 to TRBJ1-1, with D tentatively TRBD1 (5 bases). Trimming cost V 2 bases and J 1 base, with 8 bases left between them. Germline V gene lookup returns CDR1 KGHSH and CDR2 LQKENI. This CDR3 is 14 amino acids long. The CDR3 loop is CASSPDSPNTEAFF. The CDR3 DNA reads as TGTGCCAGCTCACCAGACAGCCCGAACACTGAAGCTTTCTTT.

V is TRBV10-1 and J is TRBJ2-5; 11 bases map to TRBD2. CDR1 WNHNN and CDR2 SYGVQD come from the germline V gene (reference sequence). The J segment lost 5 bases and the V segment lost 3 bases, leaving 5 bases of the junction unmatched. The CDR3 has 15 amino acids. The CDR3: CASSDTSGREETQYF. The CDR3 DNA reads TGCGCCAGCAGTGACACTAGCGGGAGAGAGGAGACCCAGTACTTC.

The CDR3 bases are TGTGCCAGCAGTTACTCGAACCTTGCAGGGGGCAATGAGCAGTTCTTC. It specifies CASSYSNLAGGNEQFF. The chain uses TRBV6-5 and TRBJ2-1; TRBD1 matches at 7 bases. The CDR3 extends over 16 amino acids. Germline CDR1 is MNHEY and CDR2 is SVGAGI. V shed 0 bases and J 6 bases; nucleotides not matched to a gene: 8.

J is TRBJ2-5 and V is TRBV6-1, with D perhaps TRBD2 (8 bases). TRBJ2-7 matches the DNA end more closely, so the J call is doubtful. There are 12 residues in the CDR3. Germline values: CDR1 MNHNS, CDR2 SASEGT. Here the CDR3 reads CATPGGGDEQYF. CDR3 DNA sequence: TGTGCCACCCCGGGAGGGGGCGACGAGCAGTACTTC.

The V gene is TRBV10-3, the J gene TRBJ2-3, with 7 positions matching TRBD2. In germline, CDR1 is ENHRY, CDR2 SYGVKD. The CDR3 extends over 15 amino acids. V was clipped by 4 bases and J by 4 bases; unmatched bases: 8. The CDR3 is CAISVGGSKSDTQYF. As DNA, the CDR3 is TGTGCCATCAGTGTCGGCGGGAGCAAGTCAGATACGCAGTATTTT.

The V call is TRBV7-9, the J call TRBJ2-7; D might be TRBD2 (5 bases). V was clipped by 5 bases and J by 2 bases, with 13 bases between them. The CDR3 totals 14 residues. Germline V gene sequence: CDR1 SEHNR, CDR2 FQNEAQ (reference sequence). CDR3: CASSLYGETYEQYF. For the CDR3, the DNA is TGTGCCAGCAGCCTGTACGGGGAAACCTACGAGCAGTACTTC.

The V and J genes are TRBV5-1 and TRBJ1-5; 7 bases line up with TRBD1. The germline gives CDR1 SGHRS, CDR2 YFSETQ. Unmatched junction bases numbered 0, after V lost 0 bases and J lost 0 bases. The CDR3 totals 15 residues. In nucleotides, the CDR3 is TGCGCCAGCAGCTTGGGGGACAGTAGCAATCAGCCCCAGCATTTT. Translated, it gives CASSLGDSSNQPQHF.

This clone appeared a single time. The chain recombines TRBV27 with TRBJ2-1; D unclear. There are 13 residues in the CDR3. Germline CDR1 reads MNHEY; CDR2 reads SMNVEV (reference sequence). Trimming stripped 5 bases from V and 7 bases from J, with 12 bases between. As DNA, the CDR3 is TGTGCCAGCAGTCCGACCCTCGGGAATGAGCAGTTCTTC. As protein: CASSPTLGNEQFF.

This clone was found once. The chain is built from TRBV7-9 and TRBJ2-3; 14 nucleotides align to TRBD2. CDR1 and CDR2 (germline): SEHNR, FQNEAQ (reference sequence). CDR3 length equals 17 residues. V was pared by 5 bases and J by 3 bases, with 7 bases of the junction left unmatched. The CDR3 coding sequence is TGTGCCAGCAGCCCGCCGGGACTAGCGGGAGTAACAGATACGCAGTATTTT. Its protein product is CASSPPGLAGVTDTQYF. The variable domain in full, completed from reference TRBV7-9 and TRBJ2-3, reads DTGVSQNPRHKITKRGQNVTFRCDPISEHNRLYWYRQTLGQGPEFLTYFQNEAQLEKSRLLSDRFSAERPKGSFSTLEIQRTEQGDSAMYLCASSPPGLAGVTDTQYFGPGTRLTVL.